This TCR beta chain came from a study of blood T cell repertoires in COVID-19. At the level of the study: The analysed material was cDNA or gDNA that came from T cells, B-cell-depleted T cells, or PBMCs.

Some clones are missing from TCRdb's copy, which holds only in-frame ones; the method was immunoSEQ multiplex PCR. The sample contains about 210,000 clones, about 91% of which appear only once. The CDR3 loop spans 14 amino acids. Trimming left V 5 bases short and J 1 base short, with 10 bases between. Germline V gives CDR1 MNHEY, CDR2 SVGAGI. This sequence joins TRBV6-5 and TRBJ2-3; D not certain. Sequenced: peripheral blood. The source of this sequence is a man between 25 and 39 years old with acute or convalescent COVID-19. The CDR3 is CASSKVGRTDTQYF. The CDR3 coding sequence is TGTGCCAGCAGTAAGGTTGGGCGCACAGATACGCAGTATTTT.